These 2 T cell receptor beta chains were all obtained from the same sample, sequenced in a study of T cells in tuberculosis. Profiling relied on immunoSEQ multiplex PCR, and the TCRdb table lists in-frame clones only, not all of them. The sample lists 20,000 to 25,000 clones, approximately 92% occurring once. Sequenced: PBMCs. The receptors originated from a donor between 10 and 35 years old with latent tuberculosis or without tuberculosis infection.

This sequence joins TRBV5-1 and TRBJ1-1; D gene uncertain. The CDR3 runs to 13 residues. CDR1 is SGHRS, CDR2 YFSETQ, per germline. Trimming took 4 bases from V and 4 from J, leaving 11 bases between them. CDR3 protein: CASSLRRGTEAFF. Written as DNA, the CDR3 is TGCGCCAGCAGCCTGAGACGAGGCACTGAAGCTTTCTTT.

The chain links TRBV18 to TRBJ2-5; the D is unclear. Per germline, CDR1 KGHSH and CDR2 LQKENI. The CDR3 loop spans 12 amino acids. Trimming removed 6 bases from V and 0 bases from J, with 5 bases in between. The CDR3 nucleotides read TGTGCCAGCTCCCCGTACCAAGAGACCCAGTACTTC. It is translated as CASSPYQETQYF.